The following is a T cell receptor (beta chain) sequence with its context. The sample originates from a study of Graves' ophthalmopathy and Graves' hyperthyroidism. The germline CDR1 and CDR2 sequences are MNHNS and SASEGT. This CDR3 has 12 amino acids. Trimming removed 7 bases at V and 5 bases at J, with 11 bases between. For repertoire sequencing, the TCR beta CDR3 regions were amplified from RNA transcripts. The first-round RT-PCR employed HTBI primers together with the Qiagen OneStep RT-PCR kit. A multiplex PCR was then performed as the second round. From the multiplex PCR reads, TCRdb called clonotypes with MiXCR, one entry per CDR3 protein. The sample records approximately 380,000 distinct CDR3 sequences, 20% to 25% being singletons.

This receptor was taken from a woman aged 18 to 35 with stable Graves' hyperthyroidism. Sequencing was performed on peripheral blood. The chain couples TRBV6-1 to TRBJ1-2; D is unclear. The CDR3 spells CASNPDLYGYTF. CDR3 DNA: TGTGCCAGCAACCCAGACCTATATGGCTACACCTTC.